This T cell receptor beta chain was captured by sequencing in a study of cytomegalovirus exposure and HLA in healthy donors. Study-level points and caveats: A classifier reportedly called cytomegalovirus status with high sensitivity and specificity. The investigators catalogued 164 TCR beta chains as cytomegalovirus-associated.

V lost 5 bases, J lost 3 bases, and 17 bases lay in between. The CDR3 has 15 residues. Germline-derived CDR1 and CDR2 are MNHNS and SASEGT. Generated by immunoSEQ multiplex PCR, the TCRdb table keeps only in-frame clones and is missing some. This table holds 100,000 to 150,000 clones, 89% found once. About this clone itself: What it recognizes is unknown.

The V and J genes are TRBV6-1 and TRBJ2-7; the D gene is possibly TRBD2 (6 bases). The receptor comes from a woman younger than 30 in good health and CMV-seronegative. Sequencing input: PBMCs. CDR3 nucleotides: TGTGCCAGCAGTTGGATACATCTCGGGGGCTACGAGCAGTACTTC. It yields the protein CASSWIHLGGYEQYF.